A selection of T cell receptor beta chains follows, all from one sample in a study of PD-1 blockade in classical Hodgkin lymphoma. The protocol was immunoSEQ multiplex PCR, while the TCRdb copy is restricted to in-frame clones and leaves out a portion. The sample yields just under 40,000 clones, about 80% seen once. Here the sequenced sample was peripheral blood mononuclear cells (PBMCs), taken before the fourth cycle of nivolumab. These receptors were taken from a human donor with classical Hodgkin lymphoma. The CDR3 runs from the conserved cysteine through the conserved F or W. A D gene is named only where the DNA matches it firmly. Clone size is given for some rows only: seen once, a few or many times, or a class if the clone is expanded.

>TRBJ1-1|TRBV5-8|.|.
TGTGCCAGCTCACTTGACACAGGGTTTTCCCCAGCTTTCTTT
CASSLDTGFSPAFF
>TRBJ1-5|TRBV27|.|.
TGTGCCAGCAGTTCCATCAATCAGCCCCAGCATTTT
CASSSINQPQHF
>TRBJ1-1|TRBV4-2|.|.
TGTGCCAGCAGCCATGTCCAGGGCATGAACACTGAAGCTTTCTTT
CASSHVQGMNTEAFF
>TRBJ2-5|TRBV7-2|.|TRBD1
TGTGCCAGCAGCGCTACAGGGGGCTCCCAAGAGACCCAGTACTTC
CASSATGGSQETQYF
>TRBJ1-3|TRBV9|once|.
TGTGCCAGCGGGGGCAGACACTCTGGAAACACCATATATTTT
CASGGRHSGNTIYF
>TRBJ1-2|TRBV25-1|.|TRBD1
TGTGCCAGCAGTGAATCCGGCCGGGACAGGGCCTATGGCTACACCTTC
CASSESGRDRAYGYTF
>TRBJ1-4|TRBV7-9|once|TRBD1
TGTGCCAGCAGCTTAGGGGACAGGGGGCTCCGGGAAAAACTGTTTTTT
CASSLGDRGLREKLFF
>TRBJ1-5|TRBV12-5|.|.
TGTGCTAGTGGTTTGGGCCGGTTGGAGCCCCAGCATTTT
CASGLGRLEPQHF
>TRBJ1-5|TRBV25-1|.|.
TGTGCCAGCAGTGATGACAGTCTTAGCAATCAGCCCCAGCATTTT
CASSDDSLSNQPQHF
>TRBJ2-5|TRBV25-1|.|.
TGTGCCAGCAGTGAATCCGGACACCAAGAGACCCAGTACTTC
CASSESGHQETQYF
>TRBJ2-7|TRBV4-3|.|.
TGCGCCAGCAGCCAAGAAAGGGCAGGGGCTCTCTACGAGCAGTACTTC
CASSQERAGALYEQYF
>TRBJ2-1|TRBV29-1|.|TRBD2
TGCAGCGTCGGGGGACTAGCGGGGGGCCCCGGCTCCTACAATGAGCAGTTCTTC
CSVGGLAGGPGSYNEQFF
>TRBJ2-2|TRBV19|.|TRBD1
TGTGCCAGTAGCCTTACAGGGGGGAACACCGGGGAGCTGTTTTTT
CASSLTGGNTGELFF
>TRBJ1-6|TRBV15|.|.
TGTGCCACCAGTCAAGACCGATTCTATAATTCACCCCTCCACTTT
CATSQDRFYNSPLHF
>TRBJ1-5|TRBV6-1|.|.
TGTGCCAGCAGTGGTGAGGGAGGTCAGCCCCAGCATTTT
CASSGEGGQPQHF
>TRBJ1-2|TRBV4-1|.|TRBD1
TGCGCCAGCAGCCTATGGACAGGGAAGGGCTACACCTTC
CASSLWTGKGYTF
>TRBJ1-6|TRBV25-1|.|.
TGTGCCAGCAAGGGGGGAGCCTATAATTCACCCCTCCACTTT
CASKGGAYNSPLHF
>TRBJ1-4|TRBV7-6|.|.
TGTGCCAGCAGCTTAGCGGAGGGGAAGAATGAAAAACTGTTTTTT
CASSLAEGKNEKLFF
>TRBJ1-1|TRBV11-2|once|.
TGTGCCAGCAGCTTTAGGGTGAACACTGAAGCTTTCTTT
CASSFRVNTEAFF
>TRBJ2-2|TRBV2|.|TRBD2
TGTGCCAGCAGGGCCGAGCGGGGGGCATTGGCCGGGGAGCTGTTTTTT
CASRAERGALAGELFF
>TRBJ2-1|TRBV7-6|.|TRBD1
TGTGCCAGCAGCTCGCCCGGGACAGGACAATACAATGAGCAGTTCTTC
CASSSPGTGQYNEQFF
>TRBJ2-2|TRBV4-1|.|.
TGCGCCAGCAGCCAAGTAGGCCAGAACACCGGGGAGCTGTTTTTT
CASSQVGQNTGELFF
>TRBJ2-2|TRBV6-1|once|TRBD1
TGTGCCAGCAGTCCCACACAGGGGGCCGGGGAGCTGTTTTTT
CASSPTQGAGELFF
>TRBJ2-5|TRBV5-6|few|TRBD1
TGTGCCAGCAGCTTGGTCACAGGGGGGAAGAGACCCCAGTACTTC
CASSLVTGGKRPQYF
>TRBJ1-1|TRBV7-2|.|.
TGTGCCAGCAAAGTTATTTCAGGCAGTAACACTGAAGCTTTCTTT
CASKVISGSNTEAFF
>TRBJ1-5|TRBV30|few|.
TGTGCCTGGAGTGAAGGGAACGATCAGCCCCAGCATTTT
CAWSEGNDQPQHF
>TRBJ2-2|TRBV7-2|.|.
TGTGCCAGCAGCTTATGGGGGTCCGGGGAGCTGTTTTTT
CASSLWGSGELFF
>TRBJ2-7|TRBV19|.|.
TGTGCCAGTAGTATCCAGGGAGTCCCCTACGAGCAGTACTTC
CASSIQGVPYEQYF
>TRBJ2-5|TRBV11-2|.|.
TGTGCCAGCAGCCTCCGTAATTTTAGGGGTCAAGAGACCCAGTACTTC
CASSLRNFRGQETQYF
>TRBJ2-1|TRBV4-3|once|TRBD2
TGCGCCAGCAGCCAGGGGGGGGAGCTACTTAATGAGCAGTTCTTC
CASSQGGELLNEQFF
>TRBJ2-6|TRBV9|.|.
TGTGCCAGCAGCGTAGACAAAAGCTCTGGGGCCAACGTCCTGACTTTC
CASSVDKSSGANVLTF
>TRBJ1-2|TRBV15|few|.
TGTGCCACCAGCGGCCCCGGGGTCAACTATGGCTACACCTTC
CATSGPGVNYGYTF
>TRBJ2-7|TRBV19|.|TRBD1
TGTGCCAGTAGTGCATCCGGGACAGGGAACTACGAGCAGTACTTC
CASSASGTGNYEQYF
>TRBJ2-7|TRBV4-3|.|TRBD1
TGCGCCAGCAGCCAACAAAGGACAGGGGTTAGGGACGAGCAGTACTTC
CASSQQRTGVRDEQYF
>TRBJ1-3|TRBV6-6|.|TRBD1
TGTGCCAGCAGTTACCCAAAGACAGGGTCTGGAAACACCATATATTTT
CASSYPKTGSGNTIYF
>TRBJ2-7|TRBV6-5|.|.
TGTGCCAGCAGTACCAAGCTAGAGTCCTACGAGCAGTACTTC
CASSTKLESYEQYF
>TRBJ2-7|TRBV27|.|TRBD1
TGTGCCAGCAGTGGGCGGGACAGGGGTTCGAACGAGCAGTACTTC
CASSGRDRGSNEQYF
>TRBJ1-4|TRBV11-2|.|.
TGTGCCAGCAGCTTAGATGGATGGGGGGGCGCGGCTAATGAAAAACTGTTTTTT
CASSLDGWGGAANEKLFF
>TRBJ2-3|TRBV9|.|.
TGTGCCAGCAGCGTGGGGGGTAGCGACGGCACAGATACGCAGTATTTT
CASSVGGSDGTDTQYF
>TRBJ1-2|TRBV7-9|.|.
TGTGCCAGCAGCTTCGCCCCTCCACAGGACCACTATGGCTACACCTTC
CASSFAPPQDHYGYTF
>TRBJ2-5|TRBV29-1|once|.
TGCAGCGCAGCAGTGTACCAAGAGACCCAGTACTTC
CSAAVYQETQYF
>TRBJ2-1|TRBV19|few|TRBD2
TGTGCCAGTAGGACGCAGGTTGCTAGCGGGGGGACCCTGTTCTTC
CASRTQVASGGTLFF
>TRBJ1-5|TRBV5-6|once|TRBD1
TGTGCCAGCAGCCTAACAGGGGTTAGCAATCAGCCCCAGCATTTT
CASSLTGVSNQPQHF
>TRBJ1-4|TRBV10-3|once|.
TGTGCCATCAGCGAGGGGGGGAATGAAAAACTGTTTTTT
CAISEGGNEKLFF